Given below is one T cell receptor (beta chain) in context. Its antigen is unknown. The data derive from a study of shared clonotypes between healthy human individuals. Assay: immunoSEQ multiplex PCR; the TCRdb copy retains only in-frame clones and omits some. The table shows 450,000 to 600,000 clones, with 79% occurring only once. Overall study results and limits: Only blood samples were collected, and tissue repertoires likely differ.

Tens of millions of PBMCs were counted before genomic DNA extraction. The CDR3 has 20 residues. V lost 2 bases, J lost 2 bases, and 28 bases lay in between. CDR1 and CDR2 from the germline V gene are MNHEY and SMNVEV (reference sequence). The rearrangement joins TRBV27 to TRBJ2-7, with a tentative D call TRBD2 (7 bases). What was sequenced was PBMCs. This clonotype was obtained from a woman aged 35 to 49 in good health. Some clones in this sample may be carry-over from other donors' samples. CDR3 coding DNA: TGTGCCAGCAGTTTAGGAAGCCCAGGGGACGGACTAGTAGGAACCTACGAGCAGTACTTC. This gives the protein CASSLGSPGDGLVGTYEQYF.